This T cell receptor (beta chain) was captured in a study of cytomegalovirus exposure and HLA in healthy donors. Study findings and constraints: In vitro data verified a few CMV-associated chains as specific for CMV antigens. Most sequenced TCRs were rare (though some public TCRs occurred in many donors).

As regards this clone: Its antigen is not identified.

Germline V gene sequence: CDR1 MDHEN, CDR2 SYDVKM. Trimming stripped 10 bases from V and 7 bases from J, with 16 bases between. The CDR3 contains 12 residues. Profiled with immunoSEQ multiplex PCR; TCRdb holds only in-frame clones, not every one. The repertoire holds 250,000 to 350,000 clones, with approximately 90% as singletons. What was sequenced was PBMCs. The V and J genes are TRBV28 and TRBJ1-2; possibly TRBD1 for D (6 bases). The origin of this receptor is a woman aged 18 to 35 in good health and CMV-seronegative. The chain's CDR3 is CANSGTRGGYTF. The CDR3, as DNA: TGTGCCAACTCCGGGACAAGGGGTGGCTACACCTTC.